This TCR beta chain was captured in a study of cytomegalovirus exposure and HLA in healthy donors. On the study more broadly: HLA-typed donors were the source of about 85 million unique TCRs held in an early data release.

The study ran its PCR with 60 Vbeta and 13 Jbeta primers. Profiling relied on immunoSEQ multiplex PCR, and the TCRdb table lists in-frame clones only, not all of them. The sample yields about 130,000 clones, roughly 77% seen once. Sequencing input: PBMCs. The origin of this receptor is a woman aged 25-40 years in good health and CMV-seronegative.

Here the CDR3 reads CASSQGGRGTYSNQPQHF. As DNA, the CDR3 is TGTGCCAGCAGCCAGGGCGGCAGGGGGACTTATAGCAATCAGCCCCAGCATTTT. The V call is TRBV11-2, the J call TRBJ1-5; 7 positions agree with TRBD1. Trimming at V came to 5 bases and at J to 0 bases, leaving 13 bases not matched to a gene. This CDR3 contains 18 residues. The germline V gene has CDR1 SGHAT and CDR2 FQNNGV.